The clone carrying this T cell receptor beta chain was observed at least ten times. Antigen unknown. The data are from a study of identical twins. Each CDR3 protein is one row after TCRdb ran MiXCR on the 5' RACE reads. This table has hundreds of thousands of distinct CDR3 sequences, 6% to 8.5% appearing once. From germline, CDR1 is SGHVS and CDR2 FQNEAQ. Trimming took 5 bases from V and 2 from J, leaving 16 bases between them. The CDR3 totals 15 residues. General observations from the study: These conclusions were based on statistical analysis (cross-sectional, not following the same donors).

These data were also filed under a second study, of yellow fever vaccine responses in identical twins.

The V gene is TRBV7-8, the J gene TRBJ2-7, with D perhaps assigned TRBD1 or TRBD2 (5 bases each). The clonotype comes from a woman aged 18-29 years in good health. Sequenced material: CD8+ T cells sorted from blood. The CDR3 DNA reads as TGTGCCAGCAGCACGTTCCTCAGGGACCCCTACGAGCAGTACTTC. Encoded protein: CASSTFLRDPYEQYF.